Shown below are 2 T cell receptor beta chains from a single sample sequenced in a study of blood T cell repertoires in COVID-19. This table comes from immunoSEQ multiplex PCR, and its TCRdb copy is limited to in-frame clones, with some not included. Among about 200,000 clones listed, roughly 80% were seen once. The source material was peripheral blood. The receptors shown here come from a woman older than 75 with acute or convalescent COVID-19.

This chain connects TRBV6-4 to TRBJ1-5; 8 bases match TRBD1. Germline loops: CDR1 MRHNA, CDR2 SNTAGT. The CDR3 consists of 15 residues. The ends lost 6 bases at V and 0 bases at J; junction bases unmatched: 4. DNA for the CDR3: TGTGCCAGCAGGAGGACAGGGAATAGCAATCAGCCCCAGCATTTT. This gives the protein CASRRTGNSNQPQHF.

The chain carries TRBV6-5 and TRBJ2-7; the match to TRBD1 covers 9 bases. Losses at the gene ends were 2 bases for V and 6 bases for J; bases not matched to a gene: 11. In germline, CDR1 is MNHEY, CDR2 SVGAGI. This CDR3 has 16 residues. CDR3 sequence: CASSYLLDRGLGEQYF. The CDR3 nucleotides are TGTGCCAGCAGTTACCTCTTGGACAGGGGACTGGGCGAGCAGTACTTC.